The entry below describes one T cell receptor beta chain. Its antigen is undetermined. The sample comes from a study of T cells in localized non-small cell lung cancer. Produced via immunoSEQ multiplex PCR; TCRdb's table is partial and in-frame only. The data hold 55,000 to 75,000 clones, with approximately 87% observed a single time. Study-level findings and limits: There were a median 57 of the top 100 tumor clones appearing in adjacent lung. Higher T cell density in the blood was associated with longer overall survival, whereas higher adjacent-lung clonality associated with shorter survival. Clonality of T cells reached its maximum in uninvolved adjacent lung, surpassing tumor.

The sequence was collected from a male donor at least 60 years old with stage III squamous cell lung carcinoma. Specimen: peripheral blood, collected before any cancer treatment.

CDR3 nucleotide sequence: TGCGCCAGCAGCCAAGAAACAGGAGGGCCTAACTATGGCTACACCTTC. Translating it yields CASSQETGGPNYGYTF. J is TRBJ1-2 and V is TRBV4-1; weak D call: TRBD1 (5 bases). Germline CDR1 MGHRA, CDR2 YSYEKL. The V gene lost 0 bases and the J gene lost 0 bases, with 11 bases spanning the gap. This CDR3 spans 16 amino acids.